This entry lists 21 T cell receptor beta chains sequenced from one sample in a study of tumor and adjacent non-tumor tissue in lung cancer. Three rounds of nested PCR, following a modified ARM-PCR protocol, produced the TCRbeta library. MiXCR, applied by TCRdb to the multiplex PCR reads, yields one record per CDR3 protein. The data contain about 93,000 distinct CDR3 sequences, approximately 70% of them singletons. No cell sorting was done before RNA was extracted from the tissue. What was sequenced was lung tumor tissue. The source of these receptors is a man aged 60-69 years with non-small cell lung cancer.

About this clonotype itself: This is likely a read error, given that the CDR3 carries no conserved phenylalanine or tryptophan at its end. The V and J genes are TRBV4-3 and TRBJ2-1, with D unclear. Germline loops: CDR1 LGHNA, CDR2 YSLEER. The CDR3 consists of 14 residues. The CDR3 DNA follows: TGCGCCATCAGCCAAGATTGGCGCAACAATGAGCAGTTCCTC. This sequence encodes CAISQDWRNNEQFL.

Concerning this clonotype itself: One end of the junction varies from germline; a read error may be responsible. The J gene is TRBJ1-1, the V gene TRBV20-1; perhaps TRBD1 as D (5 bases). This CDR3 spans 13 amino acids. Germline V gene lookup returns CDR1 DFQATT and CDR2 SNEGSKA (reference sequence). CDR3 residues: CSTRVSRDTEAFF. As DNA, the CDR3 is TGCAGTACTAGAGTTAGCAGGGACACTGAAGCTTTCTTT.

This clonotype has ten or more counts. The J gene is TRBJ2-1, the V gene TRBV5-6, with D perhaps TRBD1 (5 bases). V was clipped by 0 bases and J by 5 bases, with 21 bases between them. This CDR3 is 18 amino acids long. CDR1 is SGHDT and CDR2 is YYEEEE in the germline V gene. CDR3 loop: CASSLGGSRQAFDNEQFF. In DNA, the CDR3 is TGTGCCAGCAGCTTGGGGGGCAGTCGACAAGCCTTCGACAATGAGCAGTTCTTC.

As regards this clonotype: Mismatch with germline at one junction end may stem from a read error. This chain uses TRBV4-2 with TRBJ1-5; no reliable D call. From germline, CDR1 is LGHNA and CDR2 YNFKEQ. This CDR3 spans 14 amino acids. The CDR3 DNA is TGTGCCGGCAGCCAACTCTCATCTAATCAGCCCCATCATTTT. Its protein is CAGSQLSSNQPHHF.

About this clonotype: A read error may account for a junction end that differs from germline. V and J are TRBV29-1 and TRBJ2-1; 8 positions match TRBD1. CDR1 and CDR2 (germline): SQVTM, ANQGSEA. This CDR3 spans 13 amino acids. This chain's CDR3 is CSGKDRVKNEQFF. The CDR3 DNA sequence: TGTAGCGGTAAGGACAGGGTAAAGAATGAGCAGTTCTTC.

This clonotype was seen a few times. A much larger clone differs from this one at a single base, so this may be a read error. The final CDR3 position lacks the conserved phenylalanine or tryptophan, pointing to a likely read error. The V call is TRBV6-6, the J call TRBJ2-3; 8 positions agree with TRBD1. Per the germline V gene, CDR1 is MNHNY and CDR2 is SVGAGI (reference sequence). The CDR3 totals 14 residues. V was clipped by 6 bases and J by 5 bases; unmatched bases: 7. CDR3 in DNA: TGTGCCAGCAGGAAAGGACAGGGTGAAGATACGCAGTATCTT. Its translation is CASRKGQGEDTQYL.

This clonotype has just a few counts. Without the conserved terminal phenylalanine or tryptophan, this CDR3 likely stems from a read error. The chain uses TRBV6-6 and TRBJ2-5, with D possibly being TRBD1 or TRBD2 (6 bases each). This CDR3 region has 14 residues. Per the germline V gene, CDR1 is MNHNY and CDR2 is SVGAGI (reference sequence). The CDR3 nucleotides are TGTGCCAGCGGTTACGAGGGGGGCCGAGAGACCCAGTACTCC. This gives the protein CASGYEGGRETQYS.

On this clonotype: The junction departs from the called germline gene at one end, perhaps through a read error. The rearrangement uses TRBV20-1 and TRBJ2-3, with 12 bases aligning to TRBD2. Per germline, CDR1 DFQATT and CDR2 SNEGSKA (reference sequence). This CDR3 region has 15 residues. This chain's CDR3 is CSTRELAGGRDTLYF. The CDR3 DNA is TGCAGTACTAGAGAACTAGCGGGGGGAAGAGATACGCTGTATTTT.

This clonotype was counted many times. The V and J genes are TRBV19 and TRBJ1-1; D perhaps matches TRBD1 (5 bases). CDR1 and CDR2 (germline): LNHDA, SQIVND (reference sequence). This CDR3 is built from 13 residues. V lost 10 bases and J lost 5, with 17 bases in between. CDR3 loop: CATSSVRGTEAFF. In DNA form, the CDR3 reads TGTGCCACCAGTTCTGTCCGGGGGACTGAAGCTTTCTTT. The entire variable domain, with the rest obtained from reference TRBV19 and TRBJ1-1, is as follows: DGGITQSPKYLFRKEGQNVTLSCEQNLNHDAMYWYRQDPGQGLRLIYYSQIVNDFQKGDIAEGYSVSREKKESFPLTVTSAQKNPTAFYLCATSSVRGTEAFFGQGTRLTVV.

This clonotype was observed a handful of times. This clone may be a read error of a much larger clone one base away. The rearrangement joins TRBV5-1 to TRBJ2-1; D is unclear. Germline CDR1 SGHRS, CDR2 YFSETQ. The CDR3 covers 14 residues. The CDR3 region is CASSKESSYNEQLF. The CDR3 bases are TGCGCCAGCAGTAAGGAGAGCTCCTACAATGAGCAGTTATTC.

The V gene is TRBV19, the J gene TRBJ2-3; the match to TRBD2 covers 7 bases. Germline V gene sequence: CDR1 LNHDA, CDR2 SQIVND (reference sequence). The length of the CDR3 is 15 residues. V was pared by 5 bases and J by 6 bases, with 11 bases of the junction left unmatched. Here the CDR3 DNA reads TGTGCCAGTAGTGCGCCCGGGACTACTCGGGATACGCAGTATTTT. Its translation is CASSAPGTTRDTQYF.

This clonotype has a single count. The CDR3 DNA sequence: TGCAGTGCTAGCTCAACAATCTCTAGAGATGAGCAGTTCTTC. Encoded protein: CSASSTISRDEQFF. This chain connects TRBV20-1 to TRBJ2-1; no firm D call. Germline V CDR1 and CDR2: DFQATT, SNEGSKA (reference sequence). CDR3 length: 14 amino acids. Between the trimmed V and J ends, which lost 3 bases and 8 bases, there was a span of 17 bases.

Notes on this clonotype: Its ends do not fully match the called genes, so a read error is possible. The CDR3 loop is CVSSQAQDSGSLAINIQYF. DNA for the CDR3: TGTGTCAGCAGCCAAGCGCAGGATAGCGGATCGTTAGCCATAAACATTCAGTACTTC. V is TRBV4-2 and J is TRBJ2-4; TRBD2 is a possible D gene (6 bases). The germline gives CDR1 LGHNA, CDR2 YNFKEQ. The CDR3 sequence is 19 residues long.

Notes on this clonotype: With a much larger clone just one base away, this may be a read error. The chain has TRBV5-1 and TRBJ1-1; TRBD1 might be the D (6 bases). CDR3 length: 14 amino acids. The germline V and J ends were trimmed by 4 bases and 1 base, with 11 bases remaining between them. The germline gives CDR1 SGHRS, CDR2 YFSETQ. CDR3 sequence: CASSQGTANTEAFF. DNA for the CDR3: TGCGCCAGCAGCCAGGGGACTGCGAACACTGAAGCTTTCTTT. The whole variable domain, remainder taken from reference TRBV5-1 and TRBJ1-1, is KAGVTQTPRYLIKTRGQQVTLSCSPISGHRSVSWYQQTPGQGLQFLFEYFSETQRNKGNFPGRFSGRQFSNSRSEMNVSTLELGDSALYLCASSQGTANTEAFFGQGTRLTVV.

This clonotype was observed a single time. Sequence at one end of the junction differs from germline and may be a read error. The CDR3 region is CANLGTARTESFF. The CDR3 nucleotides are TGTGCCAACCTGGGGACAGCTAGGACTGAATCTTTCTTT. The chain carries TRBV6-2 or TRBV6-3 and TRBJ1-1, with TRBD1 matching 7 bases. The CDR3 is 13 residues long. Per germline, CDR1 MNHEY and CDR2 SVGEGT.

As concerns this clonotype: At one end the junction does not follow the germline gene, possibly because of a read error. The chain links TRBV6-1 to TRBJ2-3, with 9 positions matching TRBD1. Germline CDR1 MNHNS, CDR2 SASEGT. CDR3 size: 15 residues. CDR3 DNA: TGTACCAGCAGTGGCCGGGACAGGGTCCCAGATACGCAGTATTTT. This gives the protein CTSSGRDRVPDTQYF.

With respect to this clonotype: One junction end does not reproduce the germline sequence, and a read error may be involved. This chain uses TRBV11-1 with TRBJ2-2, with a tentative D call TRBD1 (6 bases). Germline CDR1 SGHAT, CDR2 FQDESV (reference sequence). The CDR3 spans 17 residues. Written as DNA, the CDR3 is TGTGCCAGCAGCGCACAACAGGGATTTTGCCACACCGGGGACCTGTTTTTT. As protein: CASSAQQGFCHTGDLFF.

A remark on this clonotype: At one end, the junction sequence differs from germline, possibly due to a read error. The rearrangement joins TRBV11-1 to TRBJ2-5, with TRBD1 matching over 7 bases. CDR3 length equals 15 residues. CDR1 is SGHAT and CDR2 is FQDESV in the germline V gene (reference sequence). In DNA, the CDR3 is TGTGCCAGCAGATTAGACGAAGTCAGGGGGGAGACCCAGTACTTC. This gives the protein CASRLDEVRGETQYF.

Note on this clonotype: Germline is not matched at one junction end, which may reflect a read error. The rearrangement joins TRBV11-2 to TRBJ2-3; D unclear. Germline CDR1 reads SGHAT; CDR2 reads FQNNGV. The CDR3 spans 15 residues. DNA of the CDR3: TGTGCCAGCAGCTTAGGCCTAGTGAACACAGATATGCAGTATTTT. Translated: CASSLGLVNTDMQYF. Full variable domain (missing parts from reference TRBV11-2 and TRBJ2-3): EAGVAQSPRYKIIEKRQSVAFWCNPISGHATLYWYQQILGQGPKLLIQFQNNGVVDDSQLPKDRFSAERLKGVDSTLKIQPAKLEDSAVYLCASSLGLVNTDMQYFGPGTRLTVL.

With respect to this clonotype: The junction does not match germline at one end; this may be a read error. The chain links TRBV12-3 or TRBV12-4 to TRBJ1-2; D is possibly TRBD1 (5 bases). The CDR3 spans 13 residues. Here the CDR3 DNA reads TGTGCTAGCACATACATGGGGCAGGATGGCTACACCTTC. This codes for CASTYMGQDGYTF.

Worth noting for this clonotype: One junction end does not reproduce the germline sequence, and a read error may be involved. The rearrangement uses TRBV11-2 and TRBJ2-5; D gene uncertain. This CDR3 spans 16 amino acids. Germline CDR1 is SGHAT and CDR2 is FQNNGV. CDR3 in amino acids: CASSLSPSTAQETQYF. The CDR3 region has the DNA TGTGCCAGCAGCTTAAGTCCCTCTACGGCACAAGAGACTCAGTACTTC.